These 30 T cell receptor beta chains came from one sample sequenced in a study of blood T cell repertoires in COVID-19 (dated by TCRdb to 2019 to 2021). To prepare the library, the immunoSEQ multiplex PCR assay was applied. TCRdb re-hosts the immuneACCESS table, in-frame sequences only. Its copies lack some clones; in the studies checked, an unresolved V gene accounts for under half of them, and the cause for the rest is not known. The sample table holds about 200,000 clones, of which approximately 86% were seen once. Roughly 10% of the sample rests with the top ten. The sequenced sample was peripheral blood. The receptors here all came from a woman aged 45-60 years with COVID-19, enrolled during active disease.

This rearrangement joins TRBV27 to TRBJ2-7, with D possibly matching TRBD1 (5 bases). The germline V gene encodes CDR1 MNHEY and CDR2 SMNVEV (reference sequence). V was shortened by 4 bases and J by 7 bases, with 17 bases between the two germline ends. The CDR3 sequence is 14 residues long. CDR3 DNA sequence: TGTGCCAGCAGTTCCAGGGTAGGAATTTATGAGCAGTACGTC. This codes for CASSSRVGIYEQYV.

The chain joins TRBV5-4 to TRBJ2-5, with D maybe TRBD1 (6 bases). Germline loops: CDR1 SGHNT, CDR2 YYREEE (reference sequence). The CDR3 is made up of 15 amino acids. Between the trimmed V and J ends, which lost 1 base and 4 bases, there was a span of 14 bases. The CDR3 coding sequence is TGTGCCAGCAGCTTGAAGTTAGGGGGAAGAGAGACCCAGTACTTC. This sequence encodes CASSLKLGGRETQYF.

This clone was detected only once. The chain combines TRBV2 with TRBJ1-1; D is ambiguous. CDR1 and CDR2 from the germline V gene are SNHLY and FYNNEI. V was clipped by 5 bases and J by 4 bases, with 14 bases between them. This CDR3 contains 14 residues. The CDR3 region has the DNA TGTGCCAGCAGTCGGACCCCTCGGGGCACTGAAGCTTTCTTT. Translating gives CASSRTPRGTEAFF.

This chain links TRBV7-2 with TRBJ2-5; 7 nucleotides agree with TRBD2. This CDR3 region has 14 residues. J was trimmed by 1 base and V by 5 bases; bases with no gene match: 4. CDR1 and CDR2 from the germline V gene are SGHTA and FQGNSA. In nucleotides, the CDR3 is TGTGCCAGCAGCCCCAGCGGGGCCCAAGAGACCCAGTACTTC. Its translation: CASSPSGAQETQYF. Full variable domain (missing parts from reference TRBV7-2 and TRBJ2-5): GAGVSQSPSNKVTEKGKDVELRCDPISGHTALYWYRQSLGQGLEFLIYFQGNSAPDKSGLPSDRFSAERTGGSVSTLTIQRTQQEDSAVYLCASSPSGAQETQYFGPGTRLLVL.

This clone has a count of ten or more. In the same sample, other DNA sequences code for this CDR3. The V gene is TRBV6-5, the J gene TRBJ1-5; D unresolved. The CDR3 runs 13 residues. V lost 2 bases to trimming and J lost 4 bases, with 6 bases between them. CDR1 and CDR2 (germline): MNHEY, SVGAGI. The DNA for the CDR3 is TGTGCCAGCAGTTACGGCCGAAATCAGCCCCAGCATTTT. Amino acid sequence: CASSYGRNQPQHF.

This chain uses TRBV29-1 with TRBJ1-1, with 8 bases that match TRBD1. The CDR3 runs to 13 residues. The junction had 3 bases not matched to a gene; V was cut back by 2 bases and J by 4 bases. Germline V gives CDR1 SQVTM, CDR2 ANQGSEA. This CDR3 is CSVETGGSTEAFF. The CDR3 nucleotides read TGCAGCGTTGAAACAGGGGGAAGCACTGAAGCTTTCTTT. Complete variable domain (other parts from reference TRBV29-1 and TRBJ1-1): SAVISQKPSRDICQRGTSLTIQCQVDSQVTMMFWYRQQPGQSLTLIATANQGSEATYESGFVIDKFPISRPNLTFSTLTVSNMSPEDSSIYLCSVETGGSTEAFFGQGTRLTVV.

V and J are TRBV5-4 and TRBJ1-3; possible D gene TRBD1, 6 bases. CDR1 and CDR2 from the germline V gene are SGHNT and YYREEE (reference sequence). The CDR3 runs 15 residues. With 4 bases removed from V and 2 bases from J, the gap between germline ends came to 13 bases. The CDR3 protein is CASSRFDRTGNTIYF. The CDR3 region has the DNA TGTGCCAGCAGCCGATTCGACAGGACTGGAAACACCATATATTTT.

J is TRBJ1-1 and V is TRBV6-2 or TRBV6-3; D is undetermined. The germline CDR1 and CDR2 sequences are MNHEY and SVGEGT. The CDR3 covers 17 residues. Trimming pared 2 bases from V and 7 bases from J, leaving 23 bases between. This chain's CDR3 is CASSYPHPQPNLGEAFF. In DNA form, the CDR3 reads TGTGCCAGCAGTTACCCGCACCCACAGCCAAACCTTGGTGAAGCTTTCTTT.

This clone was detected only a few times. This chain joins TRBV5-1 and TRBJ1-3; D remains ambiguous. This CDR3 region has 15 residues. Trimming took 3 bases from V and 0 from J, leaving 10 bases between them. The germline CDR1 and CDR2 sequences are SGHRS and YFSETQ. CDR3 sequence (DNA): TGCGCCAGCAGCTCCGACGGGAACTCTGGAAACACCATATATTTT. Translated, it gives CASSSDGNSGNTIYF.

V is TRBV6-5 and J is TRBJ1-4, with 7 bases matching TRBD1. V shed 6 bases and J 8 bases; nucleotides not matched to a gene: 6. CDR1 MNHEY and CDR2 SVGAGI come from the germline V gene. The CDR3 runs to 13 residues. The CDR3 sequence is CASRTGNEEKLFF. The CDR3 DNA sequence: TGTGCCAGCAGGACAGGGAATGAAGAAAAACTGTTTTTT.

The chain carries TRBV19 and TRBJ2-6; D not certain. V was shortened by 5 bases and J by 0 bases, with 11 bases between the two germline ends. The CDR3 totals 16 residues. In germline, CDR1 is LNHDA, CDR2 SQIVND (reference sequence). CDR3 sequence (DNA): TGTGCCAGTAGTGCCCCAGCGAGCTCTGGGGCCAACGTCCTGACTTTC. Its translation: CASSAPASSGANVLTF.

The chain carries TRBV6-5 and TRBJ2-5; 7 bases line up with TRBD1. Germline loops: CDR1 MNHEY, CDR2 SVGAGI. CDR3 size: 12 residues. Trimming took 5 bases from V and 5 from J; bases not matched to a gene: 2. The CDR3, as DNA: TGTGCCAGCAGTACGACAGGGGAGACCCAGTACTTC. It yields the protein CASSTTGETQYF.

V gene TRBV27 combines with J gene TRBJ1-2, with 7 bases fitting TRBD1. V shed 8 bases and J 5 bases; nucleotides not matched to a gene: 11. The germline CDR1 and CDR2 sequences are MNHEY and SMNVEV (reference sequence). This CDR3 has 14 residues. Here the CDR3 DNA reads TGTGCCAGCGCGATGGCAGGGGGATCTTATGGCTACACCTTC. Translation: CASAMAGGSYGYTF.

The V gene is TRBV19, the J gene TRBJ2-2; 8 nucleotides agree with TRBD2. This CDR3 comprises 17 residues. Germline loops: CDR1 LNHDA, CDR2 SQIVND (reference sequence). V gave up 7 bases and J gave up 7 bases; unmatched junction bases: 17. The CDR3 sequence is CASIGTATGGRNGELFF. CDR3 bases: TGTGCCAGTATTGGGACTGCGACGGGGGGGCGAAACGGGGAGCTGTTTTTT. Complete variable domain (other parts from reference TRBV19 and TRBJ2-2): DGGITQSPKYLFRKEGQNVTLSCEQNLNHDAMYWYRQDPGQGLRLIYYSQIVNDFQKGDIAEGYSVSREKKESFPLTVTSAQKNPTAFYLCASIGTATGGRNGELFFGEGSRLTVL.

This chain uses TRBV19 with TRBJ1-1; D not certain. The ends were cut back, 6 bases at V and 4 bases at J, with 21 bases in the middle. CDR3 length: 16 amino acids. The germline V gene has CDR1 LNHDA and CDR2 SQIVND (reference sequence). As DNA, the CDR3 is TGTGCCAGTAGCGAACCTACCGGCCCGACGGGCACTGAAGCTTTCTTT. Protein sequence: CASSEPTGPTGTEAFF.

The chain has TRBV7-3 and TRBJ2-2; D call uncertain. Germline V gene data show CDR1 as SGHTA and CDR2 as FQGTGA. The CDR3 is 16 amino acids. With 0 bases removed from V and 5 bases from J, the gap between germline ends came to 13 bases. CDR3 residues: CASSLTPTTRTGELFF. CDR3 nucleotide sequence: TGTGCCAGCAGCTTAACTCCGACGACAAGGACCGGGGAGCTGTTTTTT.

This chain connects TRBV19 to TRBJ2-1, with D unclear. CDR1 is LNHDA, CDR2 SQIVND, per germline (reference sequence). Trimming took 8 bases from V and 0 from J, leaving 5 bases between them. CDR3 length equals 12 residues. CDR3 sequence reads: CASFRSYNEQFF. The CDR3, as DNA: TGTGCCAGTTTCCGCTCCTACAATGAGCAGTTCTTC.

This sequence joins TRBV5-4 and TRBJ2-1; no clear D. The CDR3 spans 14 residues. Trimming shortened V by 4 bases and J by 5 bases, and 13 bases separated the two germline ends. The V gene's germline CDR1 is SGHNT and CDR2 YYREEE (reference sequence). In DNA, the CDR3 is TGTGCCAGCAGCCCATTACTACACCACAATGAGCAGTTCTTC. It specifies CASSPLLHHNEQFF.

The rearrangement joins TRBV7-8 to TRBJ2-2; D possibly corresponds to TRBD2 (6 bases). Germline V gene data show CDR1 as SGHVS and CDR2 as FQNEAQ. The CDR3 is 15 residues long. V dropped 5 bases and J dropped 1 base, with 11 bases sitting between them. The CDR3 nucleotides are TGTGCCAGCAGCCCTTGGGGGGAGAACACCGGGGAGCTGTTTTTT. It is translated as CASSPWGENTGELFF.

Here the CDR3 reads CASSVGGTGEKLFF. CDR3 nucleotides: TGCGCCAGCAGTGTGGGAGGGACGGGTGAAAAACTGTTTTTT. The chain has TRBV10-2 and TRBJ1-4; D is perhaps TRBD1 (5 bases). The CDR3 covers 14 residues. Per the germline V gene, CDR1 is WSHSY and CDR2 is SAAADI. The V end was cut by 4 bases, the J end by 7 bases, with 13 bases between.

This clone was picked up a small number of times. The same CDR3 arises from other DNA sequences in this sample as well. CDR3 DNA: TGTGCCAGCAGCCCAGGACAGGGCCCTGGAAACACCATATATTTT. Amino acid sequence: CASSPGQGPGNTIYF. The gene calls are TRBV11-3 and TRBJ1-3, with 8 bases aligning to TRBD1. Germline loops: CDR1 SGHNT, CDR2 YENEEA. CDR3 length equals 15 residues. Trimming at V came to 5 bases and at J to 2 bases, leaving 5 bases not matched to a gene. The full variable domain, with the rest looked up from reference TRBV11-3 and TRBJ1-3, is EAGVVQSPRYKIIEKKQPVAFWCNPISGHNTLYWYLQNLGQGPELLIRYENEEAVDDSQLPKDRFSAERLKGVDSTLKIQPAELGDSAVYLCASSPGQGPGNTIYFGEGSWLTVV.

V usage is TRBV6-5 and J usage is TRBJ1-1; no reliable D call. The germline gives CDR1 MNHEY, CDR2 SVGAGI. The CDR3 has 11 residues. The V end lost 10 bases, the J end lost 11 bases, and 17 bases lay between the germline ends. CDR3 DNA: TGTGCCACCTTCACGGCGGGGTGGGCTTTCTTT. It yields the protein CATFTAGWAFF.

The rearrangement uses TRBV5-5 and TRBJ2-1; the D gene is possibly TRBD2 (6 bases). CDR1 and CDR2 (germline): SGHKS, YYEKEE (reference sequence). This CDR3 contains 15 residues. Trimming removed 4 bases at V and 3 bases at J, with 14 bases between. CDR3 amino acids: CASSPVARGYNEQFF. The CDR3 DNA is TGTGCCAGCAGCCCGGTGGCGCGGGGCTACAATGAGCAGTTCTTC. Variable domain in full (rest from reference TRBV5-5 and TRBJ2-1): DAGVTQSPTHLIKTRGQQVTLRCSPISGHKSVSWYQQVLGQGPQFIFQYYEKEERGRGNFPDRFSARQFPNYSSELNVNALLLGDSALYLCASSPVARGYNEQFFGPGTRLTVL.

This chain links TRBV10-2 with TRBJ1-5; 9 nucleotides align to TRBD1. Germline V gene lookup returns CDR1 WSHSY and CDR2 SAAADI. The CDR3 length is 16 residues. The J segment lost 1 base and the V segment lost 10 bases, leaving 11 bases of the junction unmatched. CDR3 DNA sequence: TGCGCCACGGCCCTCGACAGGGGGGTAAGCAATCAGCCCCAGCATTTT. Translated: CATALDRGVSNQPQHF.

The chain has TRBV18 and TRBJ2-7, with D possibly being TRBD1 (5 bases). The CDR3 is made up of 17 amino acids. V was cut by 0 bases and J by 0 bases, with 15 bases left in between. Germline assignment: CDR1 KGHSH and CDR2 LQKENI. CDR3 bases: TGTGCCAGCTCACCACCTATTATAGACAGAGTCTCCTACGAGCAGTACTTC. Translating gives CASSPPIIDRVSYEQYF.

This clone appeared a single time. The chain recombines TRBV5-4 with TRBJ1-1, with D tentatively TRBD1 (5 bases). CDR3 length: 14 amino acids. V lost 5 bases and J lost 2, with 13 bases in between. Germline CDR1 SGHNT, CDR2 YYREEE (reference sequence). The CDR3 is CASSPRGVNTEAFF. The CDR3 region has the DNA TGTGCCAGCAGTCCTCGGGGGGTCAACACTGAAGCTTTCTTT. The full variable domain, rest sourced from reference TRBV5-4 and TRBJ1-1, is ETGVTQSPTHLIKTRGQQVTLRCSSQSGHNTVSWYQQALGQGPQFIFQYYREEENGRGNFPPRFSGLQFPNYSSELNVNALELDDSALYLCASSPRGVNTEAFFGQGTRLTVV.

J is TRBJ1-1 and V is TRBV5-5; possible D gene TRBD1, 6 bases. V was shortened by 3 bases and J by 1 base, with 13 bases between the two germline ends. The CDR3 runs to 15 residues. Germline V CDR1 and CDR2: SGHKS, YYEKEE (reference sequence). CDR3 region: CASSYLTGGNTEAFF. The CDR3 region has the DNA TGTGCCAGCAGCTACTTGACAGGAGGGAACACTGAAGCTTTCTTT.

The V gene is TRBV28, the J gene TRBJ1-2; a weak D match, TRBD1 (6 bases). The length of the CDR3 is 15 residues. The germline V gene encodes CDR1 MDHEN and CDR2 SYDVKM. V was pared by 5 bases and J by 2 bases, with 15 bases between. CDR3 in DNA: TGTGCCAGCAGTACCGGGGGGAGGGGGAACTATGGCTACACCTTC. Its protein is CASSTGGRGNYGYTF.

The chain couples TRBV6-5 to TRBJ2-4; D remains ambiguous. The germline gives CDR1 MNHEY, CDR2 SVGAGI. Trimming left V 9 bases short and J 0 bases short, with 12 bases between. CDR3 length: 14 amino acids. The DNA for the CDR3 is TGTGCCAGTCGTCCTTATCTAGCCAAAAACATTCAGTACTTC. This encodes CASRPYLAKNIQYF.

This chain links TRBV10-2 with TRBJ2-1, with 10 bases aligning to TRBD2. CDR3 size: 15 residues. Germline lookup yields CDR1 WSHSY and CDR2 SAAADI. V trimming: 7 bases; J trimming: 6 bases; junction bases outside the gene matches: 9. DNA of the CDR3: TGCGCCAGCAAAAGTGTGGCTAGCGGGGGCAATGAGCAGTTCTTC. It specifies CASKSVASGGNEQFF.